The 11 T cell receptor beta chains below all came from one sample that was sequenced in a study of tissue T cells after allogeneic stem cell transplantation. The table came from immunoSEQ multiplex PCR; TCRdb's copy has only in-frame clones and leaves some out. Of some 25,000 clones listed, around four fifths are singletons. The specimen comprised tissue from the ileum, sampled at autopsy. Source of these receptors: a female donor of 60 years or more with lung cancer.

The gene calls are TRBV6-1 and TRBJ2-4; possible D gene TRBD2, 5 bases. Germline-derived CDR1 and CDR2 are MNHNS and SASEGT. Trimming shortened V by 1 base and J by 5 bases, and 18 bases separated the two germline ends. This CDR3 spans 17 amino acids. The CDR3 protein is CASSEVRGLGLQNIQYF. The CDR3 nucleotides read TGTGCCAGCAGTGAAGTCAGAGGGCTCGGATTACAAAACATTCAGTACTTC.

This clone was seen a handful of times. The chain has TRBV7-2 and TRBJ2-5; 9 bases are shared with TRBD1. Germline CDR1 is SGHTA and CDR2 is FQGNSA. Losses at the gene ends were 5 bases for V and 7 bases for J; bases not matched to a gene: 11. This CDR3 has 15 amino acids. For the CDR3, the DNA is TGTGCCAGCAGCCCCGAGGGGACAGGGTCCGGGACCCAGTACTTC. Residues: CASSPEGTGSGTQYF.

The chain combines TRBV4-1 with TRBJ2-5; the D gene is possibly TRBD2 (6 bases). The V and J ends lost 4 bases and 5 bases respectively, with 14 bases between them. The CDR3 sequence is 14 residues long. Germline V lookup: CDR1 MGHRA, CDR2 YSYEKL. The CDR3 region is CASSPSGTRETQYF. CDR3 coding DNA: TGCGCCAGCAGCCCCTCCGGGACTCGGGAGACCCAGTACTTC.

The chain's CDR3 is CASSTTGYSYEQYF. The DNA of the CDR3 is TGTGCCAGCTCCACGACAGGCTACTCCTACGAGCAGTACTTC. V and J are TRBV5-6 and TRBJ2-7, with a weak D call TRBD1 (6 bases). The CDR3 runs 14 residues. CDR1 is SGHDT, CDR2 YYEEEE, per germline. The V gene lost 7 bases and the J gene lost 0 bases, with 14 bases spanning the gap.

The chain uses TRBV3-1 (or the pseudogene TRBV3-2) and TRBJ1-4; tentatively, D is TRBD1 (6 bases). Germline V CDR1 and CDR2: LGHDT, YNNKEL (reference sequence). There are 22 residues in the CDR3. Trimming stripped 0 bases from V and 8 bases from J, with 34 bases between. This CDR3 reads CASSQDPIRARLDSKQGEKLFF. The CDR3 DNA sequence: TGTGCCAGCAGCCAAGATCCGATCCGCGCAAGGTTAGACAGTAAGCAGGGGGAAAAACTGTTTTTT.

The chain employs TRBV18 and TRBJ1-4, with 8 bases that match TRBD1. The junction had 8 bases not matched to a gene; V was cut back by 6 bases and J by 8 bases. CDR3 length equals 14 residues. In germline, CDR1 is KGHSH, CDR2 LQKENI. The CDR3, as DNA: TGTGCCAGCTCGCCAAACAGGGGGGGCGAAAAACTGTTTTTT. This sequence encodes CASSPNRGGEKLFF.

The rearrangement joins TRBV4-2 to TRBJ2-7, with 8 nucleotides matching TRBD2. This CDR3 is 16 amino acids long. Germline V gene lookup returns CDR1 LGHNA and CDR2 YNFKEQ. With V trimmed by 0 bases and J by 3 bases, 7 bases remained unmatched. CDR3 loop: CASSQEGGTRYYEQYF. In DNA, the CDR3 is TGTGCCAGCAGCCAAGAGGGGGGGACTAGATACTACGAGCAGTACTTC.

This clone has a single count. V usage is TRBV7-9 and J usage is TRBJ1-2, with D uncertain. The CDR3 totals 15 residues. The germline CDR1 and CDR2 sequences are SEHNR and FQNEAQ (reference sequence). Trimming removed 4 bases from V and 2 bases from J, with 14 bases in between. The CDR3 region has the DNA TGTGCCAGCAGCTCACGGAATACTCCGAACTATGGCTACACCTTC. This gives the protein CASSSRNTPNYGYTF.

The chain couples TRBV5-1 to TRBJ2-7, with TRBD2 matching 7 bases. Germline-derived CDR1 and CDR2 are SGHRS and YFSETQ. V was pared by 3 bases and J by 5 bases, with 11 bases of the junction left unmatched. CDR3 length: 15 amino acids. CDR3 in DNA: TGCGCCAGCAGCTCCGGTAGGGCGGGGGACGACGAGCAGTACTTC. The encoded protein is CASSSGRAGDDEQYF. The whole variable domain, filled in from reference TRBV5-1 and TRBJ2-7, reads KAGVTQTPRYLIKTRGQQVTLSCSPISGHRSVSWYQQTPGQGLQFLFEYFSETQRNKGNFPGRFSGRQFSNSRSEMNVSTLELGDSALYLCASSSGRAGDDEQYFGPGTRLTVT.

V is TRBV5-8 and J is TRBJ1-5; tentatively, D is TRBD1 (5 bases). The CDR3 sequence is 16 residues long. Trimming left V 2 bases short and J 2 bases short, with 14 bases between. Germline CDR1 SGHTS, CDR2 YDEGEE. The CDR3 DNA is TGTGCCAGCAGCTTATACCAGGGATTGGGCAATCAGCCCCAGCATTTT. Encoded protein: CASSLYQGLGNQPQHF. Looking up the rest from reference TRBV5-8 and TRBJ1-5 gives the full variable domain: EAGVTQSPTHLIKTRGQQATLRCSPISGHTSVYWYQQALGLGLQFLLWYDEGEERNRGNFPPRFSGRQFPNYSSELNVNALELEDSALYLCASSLYQGLGNQPQHFGDGTRLSIL.

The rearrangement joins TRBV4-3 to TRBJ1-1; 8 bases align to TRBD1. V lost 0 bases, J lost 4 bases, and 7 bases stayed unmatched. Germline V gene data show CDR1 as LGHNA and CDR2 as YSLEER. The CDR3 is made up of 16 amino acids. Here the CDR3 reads CASSQDRSQGATEAFF. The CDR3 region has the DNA TGCGCCAGCAGCCAAGATCGTTCCCAGGGGGCCACTGAAGCTTTCTTT.